Below are 24 T cell receptor beta chains sequenced from a single sample in a study of T cell responses to AZD1222 COVID-19 vaccine. TCRdb keeps only in-frame clones here, not all; method: immunoSEQ multiplex PCR. The sample yields around 150,000 clones, roughly nine tenths seen once. Material: peripheral blood, obtained 28 days after the second AZD1222 dose. Receptor source: an adult who received the AZD1222 COVID-19 vaccine.

The chain links TRBV2 to TRBJ2-2; 7 bases line up with TRBD2. V lost 8 bases, J lost 2 bases, and 14 bases stayed unmatched. This CDR3 has 17 residues. Germline V gene sequence: CDR1 SNHLY, CDR2 FYNNEI. CDR3 DNA sequence: TGTGCCAGCGGAAAGACTAGCAGCTCAATTAACACCGGGGAGCTGTTTTTT. Encoded protein: CASGKTSSSINTGELFF.

The chain has TRBV10-1 and TRBJ2-5; 10 bases map to TRBD1. There are 19 residues in the CDR3. Germline CDR1 is WNHNN and CDR2 is SYGVQD (reference sequence). V shed 2 bases, J shed 0 bases, and the junction held 12 bases outside the gene matches. The CDR3 sequence: CASSEKRDVDRGDQETQYF. The CDR3 DNA reads TGCGCCAGCAGTGAGAAGAGGGACGTGGACAGGGGGGACCAAGAGACCCAGTACTTC.

The V call is TRBV5-4, the J call TRBJ2-1; TRBD1 or TRBD2 may be the D gene (6 bases each). Germline V gives CDR1 SGHNT, CDR2 YYREEE (reference sequence). V was cut by 4 bases and J by 9 bases, with 20 bases left in between. The CDR3 sequence is 15 residues long. CDR3 coding DNA: TGTGCCAGCAGCCTGGGGGGTGGGACAAACAGTGAGCAGTTCTTC. This sequence encodes CASSLGGGTNSEQFF.

V is TRBV9 and J is TRBJ2-3, with 15 positions matching TRBD2. Trimming cost V 3 bases and J 13 bases; bases outside gene matches: 12. Germline V gene lookup returns CDR1 SGDLS and CDR2 YYNGEE. The CDR3 consists of 16 residues. CDR3 amino acids: CASSAQPGLAGGVEYF. CDR3 DNA: TGTGCCAGCAGCGCCCAACCGGGACTAGCGGGGGGAGTCGAGTATTTT.

The chain is built from TRBV9 and TRBJ2-3, with no clear D. This CDR3 spans 17 amino acids. V lost 0 bases and J lost 1, with 15 bases in between. Germline-derived CDR1 and CDR2 are SGDLS and YYNGEE. The CDR3 region is CASSVEGSPYGTDTQYF. The CDR3 DNA reads TGTGCCAGCAGCGTAGAGGGCAGTCCTTATGGCACAGATACGCAGTATTTT.

This rearrangement joins TRBV28 to TRBJ2-5; D unclear. This CDR3 spans 16 amino acids. Per germline, CDR1 MDHEN and CDR2 SYDVKM. Trimming stripped 4 bases from V and 0 bases from J, with 15 bases between. CDR3 residues: CASSSRAQFHQETQYF. CDR3 DNA: TGTGCCAGCAGTTCCCGGGCCCAGTTTCACCAAGAGACCCAGTACTTC.

The rearrangement uses TRBV6-5 and TRBJ2-2, with D possibly TRBD1 on 6 matching bases. Germline CDR1 is MNHEY and CDR2 is SVGAGI. The CDR3 covers 11 residues. Trimming pared 5 bases from V and 13 bases from J, leaving 11 bases between. This CDR3 reads CASSQQGRLFF. The CDR3 bases are TGTGCCAGCAGTCAACAGGGAAGGCTGTTTTTT.

The table lists this clone with a count of one. The chain recombines TRBV16 with TRBJ2-1; TRBD1 matches at 11 bases. The germline CDR1 and CDR2 sequences are KGHSY and FQNENV. The CDR3 is 16 residues long. The J segment lost 5 bases and the V segment lost 4 bases, leaving 7 bases of the junction unmatched. The CDR3 here is CASSRSQGQGDNEQFF. In DNA, the CDR3 is TGTGCCAGCAGCCGTTCACAGGGACAGGGGGACAATGAGCAGTTCTTC.

The chain combines TRBV18 with TRBJ1-2, with D perhaps TRBD1 (5 bases). The CDR3 contains 15 residues. V was cut by 2 bases and J by 4 bases, with 14 bases left in between. Germline CDR1 is KGHSH and CDR2 is LQKENI. This CDR3 reads CASSPTKDSSYGYTF. The CDR3, as DNA: TGTGCCAGCTCACCAACCAAAGACAGTTCCTATGGCTACACCTTC.

The rearrangement uses TRBV13 and TRBJ2-2, with 8 bases identical to TRBD1. The CDR3 has 16 residues. V shed 1 base, J shed 3 bases, and the junction held 4 bases outside the gene matches. Germline CDR1 and CDR2: PRHDT and FYEKMQ (reference sequence). The CDR3 protein is CASSLARGLDTGELFF. CDR3 DNA: TGTGCCAGCAGCTTAGCCAGGGGGCTTGACACCGGGGAGCTGTTTTTT.

The gene calls are TRBV19 and TRBJ2-6, with TRBD1 identical over 7 bases. This CDR3 contains 16 residues. Germline values: CDR1 LNHDA, CDR2 SQIVND (reference sequence). V lost 8 bases, J lost 0 bases, and 7 bases stayed unmatched. The CDR3 is CASSTGQPSGANVLTF. CDR3 DNA sequence: TGTGCCAGTTCGACGGGACAGCCCTCTGGGGCCAACGTCCTGACTTTC.

This clone occurred once. This sequence joins TRBV3-1 (or the pseudogene TRBV3-2) and TRBJ2-7; possible D gene TRBD1, 5 bases. Germline lookup yields CDR1 LGHDT and CDR2 YNNKEL (reference sequence). V lost 0 bases and J lost 6, with 15 bases in between. CDR3 length equals 15 residues. The CDR3 DNA reads TGTGCCAGCAGCCAAGATCTAGGGGTAAGAGGCGAGCAGTACTTC. It yields the protein CASSQDLGVRGEQYF.

The gene calls are TRBV5-6 and TRBJ2-5; D unclear. The CDR3 extends over 14 amino acids. The germline V gene has CDR1 SGHDT and CDR2 YYEEEE. The ends were cut back, 0 bases at V and 4 bases at J, with 10 bases in the middle. The CDR3 nucleotides read TGTGCCAGCAGCTTGGAGAGGCTCCGAGAGACCCAGTACTTC. Translating gives CASSLERLRETQYF.

The CDR3 nucleotides read TGCGCCAGCAGCTTGGAAGAGCAGGGGGCGATCTATGGCTACACCTTC. Its translation: CASSLEEQGAIYGYTF. This sequence joins TRBV5-1 and TRBJ1-2; TRBD1 matches at 8 bases. This CDR3 has 16 residues. Germline values: CDR1 SGHRS, CDR2 YFSETQ. Germline trimming cut 0 bases from V and 4 bases from J; bases unmatched to any gene: 8.

The table lists this clone with a count of one. The gene calls are TRBV25-1 and TRBJ1-2; D gene ambiguous. This CDR3 region has 14 residues. Germline CDR1 MGHDK, CDR2 SYGVNS. Trimming removed 4 bases at V and 8 bases at J, with 17 bases between. CDR3 region: CASSGQKVLGGYTF. In DNA form, the CDR3 reads TGTGCCAGCAGTGGACAAAAAGTACTCGGCGGCTACACCTTC.

In this sample, this clone turned up once. The rearrangement joins TRBV7-3 to TRBJ2-3; D call uncertain. Deletions cut 2 bases from V and 4 bases from J, with 10 bases between. Germline loops: CDR1 SGHTA, CDR2 FQGTGA. This CDR3 contains 14 residues. The DNA for the CDR3 is TGTGCCAGCAGCTTAGGGTTCCAGTCAGATACGCAGTATTTT. Translating it yields CASSLGFQSDTQYF.

The chain employs TRBV5-1 and TRBJ2-5; TRBD1 matches at 8 bases. The CDR3 contains 14 residues. After removal of 4 bases from V and 2 bases from J, the junction contained 4 bases not matched to a gene. CDR1 is SGHRS and CDR2 is YFSETQ in the germline V gene. The CDR3 nucleotides are TGCGCCAGCAGCGACCGGACAGGGCAAGAGACCCAGTACTTC. It yields the protein CASSDRTGQETQYF. Combining the CDR3 with reference TRBV5-1 and TRBJ2-5 gives the whole variable domain KAGVTQTPRYLIKTRGQQVTLSCSPISGHRSVSWYQQTPGQGLQFLFEYFSETQRNKGNFPGRFSGRQFSNSRSEMNVSTLELGDSALYLCASSDRTGQETQYFGPGTRLLVL.

Only one count was recorded for this clone. The chain joins TRBV19 to TRBJ1-2; D remains ambiguous. The CDR3 length is 12 residues. Trimming shortened V by 6 bases and J by 4 bases, and 9 bases separated the two germline ends. CDR1 is LNHDA, CDR2 SQIVND, per germline (reference sequence). CDR3 in amino acids: CASRRQGYGYTF. The CDR3 DNA is TGTGCCAGTAGGCGACAAGGCTATGGCTACACCTTC.

This chain uses TRBV27 with TRBJ1-2, with 7 bases fitting TRBD1. The V segment lost 2 bases and the J segment 2 bases; nucleotides outside the gene matches: 14. Germline CDR1 MNHEY, CDR2 SMNVEV (reference sequence). This CDR3 is built from 18 residues. The DNA of the CDR3 is TGTGCCAGCAGTTTAAGGGGTGGGGGGACAGCTAAAAACTATGGCTACACCTTC. Residues: CASSLRGGGTAKNYGYTF.

The chain joins TRBV19 to TRBJ1-2, with a possible D match to TRBD1 (5 bases). Germline CDR1 reads LNHDA; CDR2 reads SQIVND (reference sequence). CDR3 length: 13 residues. Trimming removed 3 bases at V and 6 bases at J, with 11 bases between. CDR3 nucleotide sequence: TGTGCCAGTAGTATGGGGGTTCCGGATGGCTACACCTTC. It is translated as CASSMGVPDGYTF.

This chain joins TRBV11-1 and TRBJ2-7; tentative D call: TRBD2 (5 bases). This CDR3 spans 14 amino acids. Germline loops: CDR1 SGHAT, CDR2 FQDESV (reference sequence). V lost 5 bases, J lost 0 bases, and 11 bases lay in between. This chain's CDR3 is CASSIHGSSYEQYF. Here the CDR3 DNA reads TGTGCCAGCAGCATACATGGGAGCTCCTACGAGCAGTACTTC.

The J gene is TRBJ1-1, the V gene TRBV7-3; D perhaps matches TRBD1 (5 bases). The CDR3 covers 14 residues. CDR1 and CDR2 from the germline V gene are SGHTA and FQGTGA. Trimming left V 0 bases short and J 5 bases short, with 10 bases between. The CDR3 DNA reads TGTGCCAGCAGCTTAACGGGGGGAGGAACTGAAGCTTTCTTT. This encodes CASSLTGGGTEAFF.

The rearrangement links TRBV10-3 to TRBJ1-2; 9 bases match TRBD1. The V gene's germline CDR1 is ENHRY and CDR2 SYGVKD. The J segment lost 7 bases and the V segment lost 6 bases, leaving 6 bases of the junction unmatched. The CDR3 runs to 13 residues. For the CDR3, the DNA is TGTGCCATCAGCGAACAGGGGGCTGGTGGCTACACCTTC. Its protein is CAISEQGAGGYTF.

V gene TRBV25-1 combines with J gene TRBJ1-6; 10 bases map to TRBD1. Germline V gene sequence: CDR1 MGHDK, CDR2 SYGVNS. V lost 7 bases to trimming and J lost 9 bases; unmatched junction nucleotides: 6. The CDR3 has 14 residues. DNA for the CDR3: TGTGCCAGCACCGGGACAGGGGCGGGTTCACCCCTCCACTTT. It codes for CASTGTGAGSPLHF.